The sequence of this TCR beta chain was determined in a study of T cells in Graves' hyperthyroidism and ophthalmopathy. Sample collection date corresponds to first hyperthyroidism diagnosis, prior to any ophthalmopathy symptoms. The CDR3 totals 15 residues. Trimming removed 2 bases from V and 0 bases from J, with 10 bases in between. Germline lookup yields CDR1 MNHNS and CDR2 SASEGT. Broader study findings: Also found in blood were most expanded thyroid clonotypes above 0.001.

Ten or more counts support this clonotype. The antigen remains unidentified. TCR beta CDR3 regions were amplified from RNA. Initially, a first-round RT-PCR of the TCR CDR3 employed the HTBI primer set. TCRdb fed the multiplex PCR reads into MiXCR, producing one record per CDR3 protein. The data show fewer than 450,000 distinct CDR3 sequences, with about 18% seen just once and around a third held by the top ten. This TCR was sampled from a woman under 40 with Graves' hyperthyroidism that later progressed to Graves' ophthalmopathy. Specimen: blood. The rearrangement links TRBV6-1 to TRBJ1-1; D might be TRBD1 (5 bases). CDR3 residues: CASSESPGMNTEAFF. In nucleotides, the CDR3 is TGTGCCAGCAGTGAATCGCCAGGGATGAACACTGAAGCTTTCTTT.